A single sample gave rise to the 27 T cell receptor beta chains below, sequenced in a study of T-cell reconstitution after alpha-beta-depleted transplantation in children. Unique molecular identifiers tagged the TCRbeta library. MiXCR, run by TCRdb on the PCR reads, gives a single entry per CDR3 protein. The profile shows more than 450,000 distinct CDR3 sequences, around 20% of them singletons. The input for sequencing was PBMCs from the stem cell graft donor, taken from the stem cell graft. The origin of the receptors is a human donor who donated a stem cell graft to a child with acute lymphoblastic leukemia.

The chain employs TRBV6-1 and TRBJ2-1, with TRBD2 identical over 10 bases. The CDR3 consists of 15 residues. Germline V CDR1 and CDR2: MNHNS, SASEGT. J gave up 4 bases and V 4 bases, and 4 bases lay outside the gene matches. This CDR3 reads CASSATSGAYNEQFF. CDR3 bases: TGTGCCAGCAGTGCCACTAGCGGGGCTTACAATGAGCAGTTCTTC.

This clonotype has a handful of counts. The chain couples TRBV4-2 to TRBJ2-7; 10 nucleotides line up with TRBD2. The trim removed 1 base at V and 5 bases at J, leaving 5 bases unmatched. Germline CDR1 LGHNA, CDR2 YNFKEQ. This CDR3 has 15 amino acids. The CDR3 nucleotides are TGTGCCAGCAGCCAAGCGGGGCTAGCGGGAGACGAGCAGTACTTC. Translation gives CASSQAGLAGDEQYF.

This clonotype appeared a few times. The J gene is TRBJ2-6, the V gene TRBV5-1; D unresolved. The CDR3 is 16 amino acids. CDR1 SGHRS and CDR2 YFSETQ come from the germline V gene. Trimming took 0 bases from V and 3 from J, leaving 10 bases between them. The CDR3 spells CASSLAVRVGANVLTF. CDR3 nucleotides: TGCGCCAGCAGCTTGGCCGTAAGGGTTGGGGCCAACGTCCTGACTTTC.

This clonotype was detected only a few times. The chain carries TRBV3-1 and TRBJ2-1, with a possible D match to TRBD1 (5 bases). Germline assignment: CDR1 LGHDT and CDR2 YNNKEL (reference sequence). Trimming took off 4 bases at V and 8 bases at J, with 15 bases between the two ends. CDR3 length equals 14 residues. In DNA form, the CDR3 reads TGTGCCAGCAGCCTCGACGCTCTAGGGGATGAGCAGTTCTTC. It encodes CASSLDALGDEQFF.

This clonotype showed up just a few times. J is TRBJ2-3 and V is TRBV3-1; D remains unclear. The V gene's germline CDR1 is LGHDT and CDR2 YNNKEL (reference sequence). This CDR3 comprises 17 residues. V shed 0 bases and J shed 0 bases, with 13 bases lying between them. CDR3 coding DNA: TGTGCCAGCAGCCAAGACCTCCGGGTTGTTAGCACAGATACGCAGTATTTT. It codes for CASSQDLRVVSTDTQYF.

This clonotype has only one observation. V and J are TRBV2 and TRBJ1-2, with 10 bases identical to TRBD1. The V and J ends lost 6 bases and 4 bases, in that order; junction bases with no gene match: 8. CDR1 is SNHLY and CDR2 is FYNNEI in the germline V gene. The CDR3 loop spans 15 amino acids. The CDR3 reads CASSDSDRGVYGYTF. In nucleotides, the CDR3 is TGTGCCAGCAGCGACTCGGACAGGGGGGTCTATGGCTACACCTTC.

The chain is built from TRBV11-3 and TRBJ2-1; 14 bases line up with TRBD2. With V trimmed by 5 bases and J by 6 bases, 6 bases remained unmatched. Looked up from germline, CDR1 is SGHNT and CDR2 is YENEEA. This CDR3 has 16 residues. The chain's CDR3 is CASSARLAGGPNEQFF. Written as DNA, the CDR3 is TGTGCCAGCAGCGCGAGACTAGCGGGAGGGCCCAATGAGCAGTTCTTC.

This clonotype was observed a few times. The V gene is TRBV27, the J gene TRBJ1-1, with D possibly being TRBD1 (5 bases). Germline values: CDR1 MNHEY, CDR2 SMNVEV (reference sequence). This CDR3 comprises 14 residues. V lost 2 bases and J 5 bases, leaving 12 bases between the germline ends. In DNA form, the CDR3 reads TGTGCCAGCAGTTTAATGCCAGGGATAACTGAAGCTTTCTTT. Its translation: CASSLMPGITEAFF.

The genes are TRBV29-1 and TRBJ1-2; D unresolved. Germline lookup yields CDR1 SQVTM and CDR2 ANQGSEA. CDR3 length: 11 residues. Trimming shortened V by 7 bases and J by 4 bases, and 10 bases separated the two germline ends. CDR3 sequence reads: CSAPLGYGYTF. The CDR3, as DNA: TGCAGCGCCCCATTGGGCTATGGCTACACCTTC.

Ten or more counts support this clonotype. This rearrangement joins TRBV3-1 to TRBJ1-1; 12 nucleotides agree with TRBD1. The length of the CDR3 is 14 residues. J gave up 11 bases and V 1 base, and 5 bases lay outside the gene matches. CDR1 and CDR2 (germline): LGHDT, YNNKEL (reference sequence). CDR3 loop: CASSQGAGTGGAFF. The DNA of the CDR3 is TGTGCCAGCAGCCAAGGCGCCGGGACAGGGGGCGCTTTCTTT.

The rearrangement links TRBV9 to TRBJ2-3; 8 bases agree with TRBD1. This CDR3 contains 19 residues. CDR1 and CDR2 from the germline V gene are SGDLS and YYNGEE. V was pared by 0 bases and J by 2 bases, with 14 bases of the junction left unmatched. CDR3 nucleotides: TGTGCCAGCAGCGTAGAGGATTCAGGACAGGGAAAGAACACAGATACGCAGTATTTT. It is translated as CASSVEDSGQGKNTDTQYF.

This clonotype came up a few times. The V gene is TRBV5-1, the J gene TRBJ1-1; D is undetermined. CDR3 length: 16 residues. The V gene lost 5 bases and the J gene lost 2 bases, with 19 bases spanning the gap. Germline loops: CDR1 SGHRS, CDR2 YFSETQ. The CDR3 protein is CASRVDRNIGNTEAFF. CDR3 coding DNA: TGCGCCAGCAGAGTCGACCGAAATATCGGCAACACTGAAGCTTTCTTT. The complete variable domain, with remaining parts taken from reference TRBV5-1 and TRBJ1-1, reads KAGVTQTPRYLIKTRGQQVTLSCSPISGHRSVSWYQQTPGQGLQFLFEYFSETQRNKGNFPGRFSGRQFSNSRSEMNVSTLELGDSALYLCASRVDRNIGNTEAFFGQGTRLTVV.

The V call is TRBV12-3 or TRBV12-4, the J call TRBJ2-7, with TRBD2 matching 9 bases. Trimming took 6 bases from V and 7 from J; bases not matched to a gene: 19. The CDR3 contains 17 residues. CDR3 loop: CASSPTVWRGGEGEQYF. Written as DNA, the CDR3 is TGTGCCAGCAGCCCAACCGTCTGGCGCGGGGGGGAAGGGGAGCAGTACTTC.

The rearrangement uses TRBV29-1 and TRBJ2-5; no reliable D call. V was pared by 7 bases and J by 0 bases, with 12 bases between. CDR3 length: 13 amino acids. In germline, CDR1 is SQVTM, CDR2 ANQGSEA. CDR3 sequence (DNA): TGCAGCGCCGGGCCACGGGACCAAGAGACCCAGTACTTC. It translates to CSAGPRDQETQYF.

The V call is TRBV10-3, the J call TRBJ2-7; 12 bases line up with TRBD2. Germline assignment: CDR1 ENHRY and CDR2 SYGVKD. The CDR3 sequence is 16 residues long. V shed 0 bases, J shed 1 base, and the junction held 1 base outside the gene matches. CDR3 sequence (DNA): TGTGCCATCAGTGAGTCGGGACTAGCGGGTTCCTACGAGCAGTACTTC. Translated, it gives CAISESGLAGSYEQYF.

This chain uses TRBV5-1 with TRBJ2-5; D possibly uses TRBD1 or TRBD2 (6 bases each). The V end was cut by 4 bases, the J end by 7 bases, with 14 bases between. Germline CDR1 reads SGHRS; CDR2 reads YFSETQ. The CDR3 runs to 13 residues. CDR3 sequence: CASSVRGGGTQYF. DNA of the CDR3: TGCGCCAGCAGCGTCAGGGGAGGAGGGACCCAGTACTTC.

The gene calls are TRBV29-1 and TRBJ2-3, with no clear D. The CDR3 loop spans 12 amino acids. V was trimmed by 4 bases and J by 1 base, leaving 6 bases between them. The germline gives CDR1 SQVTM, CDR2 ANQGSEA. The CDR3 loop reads CSVGWGTDTQYF. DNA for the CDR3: TGCAGCGTTGGGTGGGGCACAGATACGCAGTATTTT.

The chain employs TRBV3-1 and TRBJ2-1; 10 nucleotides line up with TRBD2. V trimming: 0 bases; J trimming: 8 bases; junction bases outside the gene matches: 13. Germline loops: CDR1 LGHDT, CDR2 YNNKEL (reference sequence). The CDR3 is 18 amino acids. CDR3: CASSQERLAGAVGHEQFF. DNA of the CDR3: TGTGCCAGCAGCCAAGAGCGGCTAGCGGGAGCTGTGGGCCATGAGCAGTTCTTC.

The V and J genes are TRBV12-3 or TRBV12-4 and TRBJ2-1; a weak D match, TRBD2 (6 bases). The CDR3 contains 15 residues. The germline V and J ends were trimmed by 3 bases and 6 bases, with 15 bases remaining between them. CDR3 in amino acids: CASSFRGTAGNEQFF. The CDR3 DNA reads TGTGCCAGCAGTTTTCGCGGGACGGCGGGCAATGAGCAGTTCTTC.

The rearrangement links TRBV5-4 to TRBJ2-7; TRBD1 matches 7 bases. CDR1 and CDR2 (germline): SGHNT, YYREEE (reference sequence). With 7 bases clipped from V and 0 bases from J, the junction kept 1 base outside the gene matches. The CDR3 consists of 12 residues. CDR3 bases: TGTGCCAGCTGGGACAGCTCCTACGAGCAGTACTTC. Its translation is CASWDSSYEQYF. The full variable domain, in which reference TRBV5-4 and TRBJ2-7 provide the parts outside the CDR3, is ETGVTQSPTHLIKTRGQQVTLRCSSQSGHNTVSWYQQALGQGPQFIFQYYREEENGRGNFPPRFSGLQFPNYSSELNVNALELDDSALYLCASWDSSYEQYFGPGTRLTVT.

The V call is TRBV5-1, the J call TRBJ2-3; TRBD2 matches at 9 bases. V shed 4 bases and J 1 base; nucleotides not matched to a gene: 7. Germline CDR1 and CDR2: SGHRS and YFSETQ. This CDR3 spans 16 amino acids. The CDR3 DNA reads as TGCGCCAGCAGCCTCCCAGCGGGAGGTCGCACAGATACGCAGTATTTT. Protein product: CASSLPAGGRTDTQYF.

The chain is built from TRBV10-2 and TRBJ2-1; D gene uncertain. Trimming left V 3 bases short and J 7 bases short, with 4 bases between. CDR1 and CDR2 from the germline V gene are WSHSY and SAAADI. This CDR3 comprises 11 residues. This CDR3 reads CASSERNEQFF. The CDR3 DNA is TGCGCCAGCAGTGAACGAAATGAGCAGTTCTTC.

The CDR3 sequence: CASFRNTGELFF. CDR3 nucleotide sequence: TGTGCCAGCTTCCGTAACACCGGGGAGCTGTTTTTT. The chain joins TRBV12-3 or TRBV12-4 to TRBJ2-2, with D uncertain. The CDR3 sequence is 12 residues long. The ends were cut back, 8 bases at V and 2 bases at J, with 6 bases in the middle.

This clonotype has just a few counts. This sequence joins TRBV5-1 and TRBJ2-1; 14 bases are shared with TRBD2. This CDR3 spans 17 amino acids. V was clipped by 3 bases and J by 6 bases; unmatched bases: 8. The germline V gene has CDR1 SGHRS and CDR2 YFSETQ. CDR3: CASSSGTSGSVGNEQFF. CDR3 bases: TGCGCCAGCAGCTCCGGGACTAGCGGGAGTGTTGGCAATGAGCAGTTCTTC.

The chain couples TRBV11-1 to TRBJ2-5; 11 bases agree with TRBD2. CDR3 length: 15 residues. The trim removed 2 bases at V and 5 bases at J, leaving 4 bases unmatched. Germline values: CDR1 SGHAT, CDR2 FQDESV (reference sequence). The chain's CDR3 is CASSLSRTSGETQYF. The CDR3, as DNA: TGTGCCAGCAGCTTATCCCGGACTAGCGGGGAGACCCAGTACTTC.

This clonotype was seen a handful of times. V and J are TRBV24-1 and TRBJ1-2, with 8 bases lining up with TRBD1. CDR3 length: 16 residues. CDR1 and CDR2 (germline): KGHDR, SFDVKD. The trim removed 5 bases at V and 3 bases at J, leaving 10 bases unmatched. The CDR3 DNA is TGTGCCACCAGTGGCCGAGGACAGGGACGGGACTATGGCTACACCTTC. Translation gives CATSGRGQGRDYGYTF.

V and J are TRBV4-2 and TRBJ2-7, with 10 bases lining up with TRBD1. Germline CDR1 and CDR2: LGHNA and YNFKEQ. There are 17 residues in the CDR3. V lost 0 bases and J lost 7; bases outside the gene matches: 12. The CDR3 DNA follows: TGTGCCAGCAGCCAAGATCTCAGGACAGGGGGGTGGGGGGAGCAGTACTTC. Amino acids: CASSQDLRTGGWGEQYF.